These T cell receptor beta chains were read from a single sample in a study of blood T cell repertoires in COVID-19. TCRdb keeps only in-frame clones here, not all; method: immunoSEQ multiplex PCR. The sample shows under 70,000 clones, around 85% of them seen only once. The sample comprised peripheral blood. The receptors come from a woman at least 80 years old with active or convalescent COVID-19. The CDR3 runs from the conserved cysteine through the conserved F or W. A D gene is named only where the DNA matches it firmly. Size is stated for part of the rows, as once, few or many counts, or as a class when the clone is expanded.

CDR3: CASTAPPGTGSNSPLHF
DNA: TGTGCCAGTACCGCCCCACCCGGGACAGGGTCTAATTCACCCCTCCACTTT
J: TRBJ1-6
size: NA
D: TRBD1
V: TRBV19

CDR3: CASSLDSGGSKAFF
DNA: TGTGCCAGCAGCTTAGATTCCGGGGGGAGTAAAGCTTTCTTT
J: TRBJ1-1
size: NA
D: NA
V: TRBV7-9

CDR3: CASSPPSQGSDTQYF
DNA: TGTGCCAGCTCACCACCCAGTCAGGGCTCAGATACGCAGTATTTT
J: TRBJ2-3
size: NA
D: NA
V: TRBV18

CDR3: CASKQGAVTDTQYF
DNA: TGCGCCAGCAAACAGGGGGCCGTGACAGATACGCAGTATTTT
J: TRBJ2-3
size: NA
D: TRBD1
V: TRBV4-1

CDR3: CASSLDTGRNTEAFF
DNA: TGTGCCAGCAGCTTGGATACAGGAAGGAACACTGAAGCTTTCTTT
J: TRBJ1-1
size: NA
D: NA
V: TRBV5-4

CDR3: CSVMSQLAGELFF
DNA: TGCAGCGTCATGTCACAGCTCGCCGGGGAGCTGTTTTTT
J: TRBJ2-2
size: NA
D: NA
V: TRBV29-1

CDR3: CASSPGTGATPYF
DNA: TGTGCCAGCAGCCCAGGGACAGGTGCAACCCCTTACTTC
J: TRBJ2-5
size: NA
D: TRBD1
V: TRBV7-9

CDR3: CASTEQGVFYGYTF
DNA: TGTGCCAGTACCGAACAGGGGGTTTTCTATGGCTACACCTTC
J: TRBJ1-2
size: NA
D: TRBD1
V: TRBV19

CDR3: CASSQAAGGTINQPQHF
DNA: TGTGCCAGCAGCCAAGCGGCAGGGGGCACCATCAATCAGCCCCAGCATTTT
J: TRBJ1-5
size: once
D: TRBD1
V: TRBV3-1/TRBV3-2

CDR3: CASSFGDYTDTQYF
DNA: TGTGCCAGCAGCTTTGGGGACTACACAGATACGCAGTATTTT
J: TRBJ2-3
size: NA
D: TRBD2
V: TRBV5-6

CDR3: CASSSDRGGWGSTEAFF
DNA: TGTGCCAGCAGCTCGGACAGGGGAGGTTGGGGTAGTACTGAAGCTTTCTTT
J: TRBJ1-1
size: once
D: TRBD1
V: TRBV6-2/TRBV6-3

CDR3: CASSDSGGGHICEQFF
DNA: TGTGCCAGCAGTGACTCAGGGGGGGGCCATATTTGTGAGCAGTTCTTC
J: TRBJ2-1
size: NA
D: NA
V: TRBV6-4

CDR3: CASSLRSGETEAFF
DNA: TGTGCCAGCAGCTTAAGGTCCGGGGAAACTGAAGCTTTCTTT
J: TRBJ1-1
size: NA
D: NA
V: TRBV11-2

CDR3: CSASQGRNTEAFF
DNA: TGCAGTGCTAGTCAGGGGCGAAACACTGAAGCTTTCTTT
J: TRBJ1-1
size: NA
D: NA
V: TRBV20-1

CDR3: CASSPDSQETQYF
DNA: TGTGCCAGCTCACCAGACAGCCAAGAGACCCAGTACTTC
J: TRBJ2-5
size: NA
D: NA
V: TRBV18

CDR3: CASTTSRDSKNIQYF
DNA: TGTGCCAGTACTACTTCGCGGGACAGCAAAAACATTCAGTACTTC
J: TRBJ2-4
size: NA
D: NA
V: TRBV19

CDR3: CASSPGVGGEQFF
DNA: TGCGCCAGCAGCCCCGGGGTTGGTGGTGAGCAGTTCTTC
J: TRBJ2-1
size: NA
D: NA
V: TRBV5-1

CDR3: CASSETNSSPGEAFF
DNA: TGCGCCAGCAGTGAGACAAACAGCTCCCCCGGTGAAGCTTTCTTT
J: TRBJ1-1
size: NA
D: NA
V: TRBV10-2

CDR3: CASSFRGGGETQYF
DNA: TGTGCCAGCAGCTTTAGGGGAGGGGGGGAGACCCAGTACTTC
J: TRBJ2-5
size: NA
D: NA
V: TRBV11-3

CDR3: CGNGTSSYNSPLHF
DNA: TGTGGGAATGGGACTAGCTCCTATAATTCACCCCTCCACTTT
J: TRBJ1-6
size: few
D: NA
V: TRBV29-1

CDR3: CASSLERGGPPDTQYF
DNA: TGCGCCAGCAGCTTGGAGCGGGGGGGCCCCCCAGATACGCAGTATTTT
J: TRBJ2-3
size: NA
D: TRBD2
V: TRBV5-1

CDR3: CASSQRHFYEQYF
DNA: TGTGCCAGCAGCCAAAGACACTTCTACGAGCAGTACTTC
J: TRBJ2-7
size: NA
D: NA
V: TRBV14

CDR3: CASSYYGLDFADTQYF
DNA: TGTGCCAGCAGTTACTACGGACTAGACTTTGCAGATACGCAGTATTTT
J: TRBJ2-3
size: NA
D: TRBD2
V: TRBV6-5

CDR3: CASSEAETRPHAYF
DNA: TGTGCCAGCAGTGAAGCGGAGACTAGACCGCATGCCTACTTC
J: TRBJ2-5
size: few
D: NA
V: TRBV6-1

CDR3: CASSLAGGQGRYEQYF
DNA: TGCGCCAGCAGCTTGGCGGGGGGACAGGGGAGATACGAGCAGTACTTC
J: TRBJ2-7
size: NA
D: TRBD1
V: TRBV5-1

CDR3: CASSVTGGYYYGYTF
DNA: TGTGCCAGTAGTGTTACAGGGGGTTACTACTATGGCTACACCTTC
J: TRBJ1-2
size: few
D: TRBD1
V: TRBV19

CDR3: CASSKTTGLNNEQFF
DNA: TGTGCCAGCAGCAAAACGACAGGGCTTAACAATGAGCAGTTCTTC
J: TRBJ2-1
size: NA
D: TRBD1
V: TRBV11-3

CDR3: CASSIQGVTDTQYF
DNA: TGCGCCAGCAGCATACAGGGGGTGACAGATACGCAGTATTTT
J: TRBJ2-3
size: NA
D: TRBD1
V: TRBV5-1

CDR3: CASSVEGGGGAYNEQFF
DNA: TGTGCCAGCAGCGTAGAGGGAGGCGGGGGGGCCTACAATGAGCAGTTCTTC
J: TRBJ2-1
size: NA
D: TRBD2
V: TRBV9

CDR3: CASSHWEGRVQPQHF
DNA: TGTGCCAGTAGCCATTGGGAGGGAAGGGTTCAGCCCCAGCATTTT
J: TRBJ1-5
size: few
D: NA
V: TRBV19

CDR3: CASSISGGTTEAFF
DNA: TGTGCCAGTAGTATCTCAGGGGGGACCACTGAAGCTTTCTTT
J: TRBJ1-1
size: NA
D: TRBD1
V: TRBV19

CDR3: CASSLDREDTGELFF
DNA: TGCGCCAGCAGTTTGGACAGGGAGGACACCGGGGAGCTGTTTTTT
J: TRBJ2-2
size: NA
D: TRBD1
V: TRBV10-1

CDR3: CASGPGLSSNTGELFF
DNA: TGTGCTAGTGGTCCAGGACTATCATCGAACACCGGGGAGCTGTTTTTT
J: TRBJ2-2
size: NA
D: NA
V: TRBV12-5

CDR3: CASSPFMTGGTDTQYF
DNA: TGTGCCAGCTCACCTTTCATGACAGGGGGCACAGATACGCAGTATTTT
J: TRBJ2-3
size: NA
D: TRBD1
V: TRBV18

CDR3: CASSSTGIRNQPQHF
DNA: TGTGCCAGCAGTTCAACAGGGATAAGGAATCAGCCCCAGCATTTT
J: TRBJ1-5
size: NA
D: NA
V: TRBV7-9

CDR3: CASGAESSYNSPLHF
DNA: TGTGCCAGCGGGGCAGAGAGCTCCTATAATTCACCCCTCCACTTT
J: TRBJ1-6
size: NA
D: NA
V: TRBV9

CDR3: CRGQGGHGYTF
DNA: TGCAGGGGACAGGGTGGTCATGGCTACACCTTC
J: TRBJ1-2
size: NA
D: TRBD1
V: TRBV20-1

CDR3: CASSKADYSNQPQHF
DNA: TGTGCCAGCTCTAAGGCGGATTATAGCAATCAGCCCCAGCATTTT
J: TRBJ1-5
size: NA
D: NA
V: TRBV18

CDR3: CASSPSPHRTGMYGEQFF
DNA: TGTGCCAGCAGCCCTTCCCCCCACCGGACAGGGATGTACGGGGAGCAGTTCTTC
J: TRBJ2-1
size: NA
D: TRBD1
V: TRBV3-1/TRBV3-2

CDR3: CATSRDTWDTLWQPQHF
DNA: TGTGCCACCAGCAGAGATACTTGGGACACTCTCTGGCAGCCCCAGCATTTT
J: TRBJ1-5
size: NA
D: NA
V: TRBV15

CDR3: CASSPGGPGGYTF
DNA: TGTGCCAGCAGCCCAGGGGGACCCGGGGGCTACACCTTC
J: TRBJ1-2
size: NA
D: TRBD1
V: TRBV7-2

CDR3: CASRVGPVNEKLFF
DNA: TGCGCCAGCCGGGTGGGGCCAGTTAATGAAAAACTGTTTTTT
J: TRBJ1-4
size: NA
D: NA
V: TRBV10-2

CDR3: CASSLARDSGNTIYF
DNA: TGCGCCAGCAGCCTCGCCAGGGACTCTGGAAACACCATATATTTT
J: TRBJ1-3
size: NA
D: NA
V: TRBV4-1

CDR3: CASTRDRADQPQHF
DNA: TGCGCCAGCACCCGGGACAGGGCTGATCAGCCCCAGCATTTT
J: TRBJ1-5
size: few
D: TRBD1
V: TRBV4-1

CDR3: CASSHVPGQGRSEKLFF
DNA: TGTGCCAGCAGTCACGTCCCGGGACAGGGACGGAGTGAAAAACTGTTTTTT
J: TRBJ1-4
size: NA
D: TRBD1
V: TRBV6-6

CDR3: CASSPRTGAYYEQYF
DNA: TGTGCCAGCAGCCCGAGGACAGGGGCCTACTACGAGCAGTACTTC
J: TRBJ2-7
size: few
D: TRBD1
V: TRBV11-3

CDR3: CSVQDSESYTF
DNA: TGCAGCGTTCAGGACAGTGAAAGCTACACCTTC
J: TRBJ1-2
size: NA
D: NA
V: TRBV29-1

CDR3: CASGSNTEAFF
DNA: TGTGCCAGCGGCTCTAACACTGAAGCTTTCTTT
J: TRBJ1-1
size: once
D: NA
V: TRBV11-2

CDR3: CASSYRGSNQPQHF
DNA: TGTGCCAGCAGTTACAGGGGAAGCAATCAGCCCCAGCATTTT
J: TRBJ1-5
size: few
D: NA
V: TRBV6-5

CDR3: CASSVDGDPSYEQYF
DNA: TGTGCCAGCAGCGTAGATGGAGACCCCTCCTACGAGCAGTACTTC
J: TRBJ2-7
size: NA
D: NA
V: TRBV9

CDR3: CASSIQGAGQPQHF
DNA: TGTGCCAGCAGTATACAGGGGGCGGGACAGCCCCAGCATTTT
J: TRBJ1-5
size: NA
D: TRBD1
V: TRBV2

CDR3: CASRQTGEENTIYF
DNA: TGTGCCAGCAGACAGACAGGGGAGGAGAACACCATATATTTT
J: TRBJ1-3
size: NA
D: TRBD1
V: TRBV11-2

CDR3: CASSAGPLTVGAFF
DNA: TGTGCCAGCAGCGCGGGCCCCCTGACAGTTGGAGCTTTCTTT
J: TRBJ1-1
size: NA
D: NA
V: TRBV9

CDR3: CASSSPQGGTIHGYTF
DNA: TGTGCCAGTAGTTCCCCCCAGGGTGGCACTATCCATGGCTACACCTTC
J: TRBJ1-2
size: NA
D: NA
V: TRBV19

CDR3: CASSLAQGATGELFF
DNA: TGCGCCAGCAGCTTGGCCCAGGGGGCCACCGGGGAGCTGTTTTTT
J: TRBJ2-2
size: NA
D: TRBD1
V: TRBV5-1

CDR3: CASSRRQNTEAFF
DNA: TGTGCCAGCAGCCGACGACAAAACACTGAAGCTTTCTTT
J: TRBJ1-1
size: NA
D: NA
V: TRBV7-3

CDR3: CASSQRQLYGYTF
DNA: TGTGCCAGCAGCCAAAGACAGCTCTATGGCTACACCTTC
J: TRBJ1-2
size: NA
D: NA
V: TRBV3-1/TRBV3-2

CDR3: CASSLVGSGFAQYF
DNA: TGTGCCAGCAGCTTAGTCGGCTCCGGGTTTGCGCAGTATTTT
J: TRBJ2-3
size: NA
D: NA
V: TRBV11-2

CDR3: CASSSTGAYEQYF
DNA: TGTGCCAGTAGCTCGACAGGGGCCTACGAGCAGTACTTC
J: TRBJ2-7
size: NA
D: TRBD1
V: TRBV19

CDR3: CASSESIAFEVDRLRGYTF
DNA: TGTGCCAGCAGTGAATCCATTGCTTTTGAGGTGGACAGGCTGAGGGGCTACACCTTC
J: TRBJ1-2
size: NA
D: TRBD1
V: TRBV6-1